This TCR beta chain stems from a study of shared clonotypes between healthy human individuals. Study-wide points: Researchers sampled only blood; tissue repertoires likely differ. Among donors, sharing of clonotypes was expected to be affected by sequencing depth.

Unsorted PBMC contributed 250 to 350 ng DNA, around 30,000 T cell genomes, to each replicate PCR. The repertoire was sequenced with immunoSEQ multiplex PCR; TCRdb's copy has only in-frame clones and lacks some. This table holds 470,000 or so clones, about 85% found once. This CDR3 comprises 15 residues. Trimming stripped 3 bases from V and 2 bases from J, with 15 bases between. CDR1 and CDR2 from the germline V gene are SGHNT and YYREEE (reference sequence). This clone was picked up one time. Its specificity is not known. Material for sequencing was PBMCs. This sequence was found in a woman in her forties in good health. Some clones in this sample may be carry-over from other donors' samples. The rearrangement uses TRBV5-4 and TRBJ2-7; tentatively, D is TRBD1 (6 bases). The CDR3 is CASSSPSDSTYEQYF. DNA of the CDR3: TGTGCCAGCAGCTCACCTTCGGACAGCACCTACGAGCAGTACTTC.